This is a list of T cell receptor beta chains from one sample in a study of PD-L1 blockade in urothelial cancer. Some clones are missing from TCRdb's copy, which holds only in-frame ones; the method was immunoSEQ multiplex PCR. This table has 120,000 or so clones, 86% appearing once. Here the sequenced sample was PBMCs, taken around atezolizumab (anti-PD-L1) treatment. The receptors come from a man between 50 and 59 years old with urothelial cancer. Each CDR3 is given with its conserved first and last residue. A D gene is named only where the DNA matches it firmly. Part of the rows lack a size; the others show once, few, many or a class for expanded clones.

>NA|TRBJ2-7|NA|TRBV7-2
TGTGCCAGCAGCTTAGCGCGGGAGCAGTACTTC
CASSLAREQYF
>NA|TRBJ1-2|TRBD1|TRBV5-1
TGCGCCAGCAGCTCTACCGGGACAGCTATAAACTATGGCTACACCTTC
CASSSTGTAINYGYTF
>NA|TRBJ1-5|TRBD1|TRBV19
TGTGCCAGTAGTTCTGACAGGGGTGGGCAGCCCCAGCATTTT
CASSSDRGGQPQHF
>NA|TRBJ2-7|TRBD2|TRBV28
TGTGCCAGCATAAATAGCGGGGCGTCCTACGAGCAGTACTTC
CASINSGASYEQYF
>NA|TRBJ2-7|TRBD2|TRBV10-2
TGCGCCAGCAGCGGAATCGGGACTAGCGACTCCTACGAGCAGTACTTC
CASSGIGTSDSYEQYF
>once|TRBJ2-7|TRBD2|TRBV10-2
TGCGCCAGCGCCATCCAAGCTAGCGGAGCCTCCTACGAGCAGTACTTC
CASAIQASGASYEQYF
>few|TRBJ2-3|NA|TRBV20-1
TGCAGCTACGGGACTGGAGATACGCAGTATTTT
CSYGTGDTQYF
>NA|TRBJ2-2|NA|TRBV23-1
TGCGCCAGCAGTCAAGGAGGGAGGACCGGGGAGCTGTTTTTT
CASSQGGRTGELFF
>NA|TRBJ1-6|NA|TRBV6-5
TGTGCCAGCAGTTACGGCACGACAAATTCACCCCTCCACTTT
CASSYGTTNSPLHF
>NA|TRBJ1-5|TRBD1|TRBV2
TGTGCCAGCAGCGGTAACAGGGGTAGCAATCAGCCCCAGCATTTT
CASSGNRGSNQPQHF
>NA|TRBJ2-7|TRBD1|TRBV29-1
TGCAGCGTTGGTTCGGGGACAGGGTCTTTCAAGCAGTACTTC
CSVGSGTGSFKQYF
>few|TRBJ1-6|TRBD1|TRBV6-5
TGTGCCAGCAGTTACGGGACAGGCGTAAATAATTCACCCCTCCACTTT
CASSYGTGVNNSPLHF
>NA|TRBJ2-2|TRBD2|TRBV4-1
TGCGCCAGCAGCCAAGGCGGGACTAGCGGGAGCACCGGGGAGCTGTTTTTT
CASSQGGTSGSTGELFF
>NA|TRBJ1-5|TRBD1|TRBV28
TGTGCCAGCAGATATCAGGGGGCGCGGAATCAGCCCCAGCATTTT
CASRYQGARNQPQHF
>NA|TRBJ2-7|NA|TRBV28
TGTGCCAGCAGTTTTAGGACAGAAAGGTCCTACGAGCAGTACTTC
CASSFRTERSYEQYF
>NA|TRBJ2-7|TRBD1|TRBV27
TGTGCCAGCAGTTTGGAAGGTCCGTTGAGCAGGGGGCACTACGAGCAGTACTTC
CASSLEGPLSRGHYEQYF
>few|TRBJ2-7|TRBD1|TRBV7-9
TGTGCCAGCAGCTTAGGGCAGGGGGCCTACGAGCAGTACTTC
CASSLGQGAYEQYF